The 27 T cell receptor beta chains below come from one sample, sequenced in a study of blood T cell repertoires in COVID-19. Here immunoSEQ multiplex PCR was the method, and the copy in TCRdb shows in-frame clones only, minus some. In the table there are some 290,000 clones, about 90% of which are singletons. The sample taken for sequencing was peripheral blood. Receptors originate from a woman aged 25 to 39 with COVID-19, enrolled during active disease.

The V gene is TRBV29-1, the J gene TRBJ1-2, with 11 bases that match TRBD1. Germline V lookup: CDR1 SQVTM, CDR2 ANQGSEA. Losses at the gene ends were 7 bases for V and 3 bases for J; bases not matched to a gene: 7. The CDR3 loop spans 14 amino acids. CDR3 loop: CSAAPGQGDYGYTF. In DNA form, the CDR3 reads TGCAGCGCAGCGCCGGGACAGGGGGACTATGGCTACACCTTC.

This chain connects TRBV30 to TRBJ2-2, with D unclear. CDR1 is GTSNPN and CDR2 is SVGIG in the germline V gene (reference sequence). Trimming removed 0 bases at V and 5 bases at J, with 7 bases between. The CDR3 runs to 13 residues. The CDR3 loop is CAWSVSRTGELFF. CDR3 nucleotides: TGTGCCTGGAGTGTAAGCAGGACCGGGGAGCTGTTTTTT.

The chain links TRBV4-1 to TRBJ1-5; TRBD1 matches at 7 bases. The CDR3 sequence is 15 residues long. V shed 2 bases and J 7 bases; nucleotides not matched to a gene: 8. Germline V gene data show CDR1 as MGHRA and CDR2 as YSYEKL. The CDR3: CASSQNDRVGQPQHF. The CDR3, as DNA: TGCGCCAGCAGCCAAAATGACAGGGTAGGGCAGCCCCAGCATTTT.

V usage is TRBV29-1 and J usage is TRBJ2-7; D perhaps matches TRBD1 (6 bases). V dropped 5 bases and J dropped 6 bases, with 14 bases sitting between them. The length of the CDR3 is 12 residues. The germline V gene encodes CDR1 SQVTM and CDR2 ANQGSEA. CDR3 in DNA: TGCAGCGTTTCAAAACAGGGCGGCGAGCAGTACTTC. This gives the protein CSVSKQGGEQYF.

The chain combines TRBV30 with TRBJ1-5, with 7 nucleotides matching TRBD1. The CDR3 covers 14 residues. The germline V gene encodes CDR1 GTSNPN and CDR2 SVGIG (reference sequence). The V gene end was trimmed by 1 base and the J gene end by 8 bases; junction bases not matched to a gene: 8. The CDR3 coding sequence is TGTGCCTGGAGTGGGGACAGTATTTGGGAGCCCCAGCATTTT. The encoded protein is CAWSGDSIWEPQHF.

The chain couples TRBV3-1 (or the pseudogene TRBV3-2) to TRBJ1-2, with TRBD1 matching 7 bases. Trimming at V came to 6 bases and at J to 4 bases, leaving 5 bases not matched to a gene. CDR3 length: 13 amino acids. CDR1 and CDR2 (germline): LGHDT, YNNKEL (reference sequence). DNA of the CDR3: TGTGCCAGCAGTGGGACAGAGACCTATGGCTACACCTTC. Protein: CASSGTETYGYTF.

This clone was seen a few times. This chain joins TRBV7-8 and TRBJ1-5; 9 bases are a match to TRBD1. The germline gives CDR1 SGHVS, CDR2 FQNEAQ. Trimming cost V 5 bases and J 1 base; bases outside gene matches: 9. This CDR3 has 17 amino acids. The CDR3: CASSPRTGEGSNQPQHF. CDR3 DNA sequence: TGTGCCAGCAGCCCAAGGACAGGGGAAGGGAGCAATCAGCCCCAGCATTTT.

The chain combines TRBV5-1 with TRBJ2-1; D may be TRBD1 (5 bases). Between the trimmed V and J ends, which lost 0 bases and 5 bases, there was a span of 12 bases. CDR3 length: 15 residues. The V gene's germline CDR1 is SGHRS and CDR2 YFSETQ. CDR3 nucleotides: TGCGCCAGCAGCTTGGAGGCAGGGCGCGACAATGAGCAGTTCTTC. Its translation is CASSLEAGRDNEQFF.

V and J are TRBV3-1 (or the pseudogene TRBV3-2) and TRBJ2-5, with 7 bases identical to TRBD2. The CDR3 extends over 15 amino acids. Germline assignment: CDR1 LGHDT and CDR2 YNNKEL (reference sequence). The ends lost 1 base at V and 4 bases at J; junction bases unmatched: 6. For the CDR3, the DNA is TGTGCCAGCAGCCAAGCGGGGAGGGGAAGAGAGACCCAGTACTTC. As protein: CASSQAGRGRETQYF.

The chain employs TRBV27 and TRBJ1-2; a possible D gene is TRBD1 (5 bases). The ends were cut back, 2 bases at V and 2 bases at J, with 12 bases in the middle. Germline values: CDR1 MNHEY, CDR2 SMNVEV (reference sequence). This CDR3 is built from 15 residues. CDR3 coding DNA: TGTGCCAGCAGTTTAGGTAGGGGCCTCAACTATGGCTACACCTTC. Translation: CASSLGRGLNYGYTF.

This CDR3 reads CASSQDQASREQYF. In DNA form, the CDR3 reads TGTGCCAGCAGCCAAGATCAGGCAAGCCGCGAGCAGTACTTC. V is TRBV3-1 (or the pseudogene TRBV3-2) and J is TRBJ2-7; D not certain. Germline assignment: CDR1 LGHDT and CDR2 YNNKEL (reference sequence). V was shortened by 0 bases and J by 6 bases, with 12 bases between the two germline ends. The CDR3 is 14 amino acids.

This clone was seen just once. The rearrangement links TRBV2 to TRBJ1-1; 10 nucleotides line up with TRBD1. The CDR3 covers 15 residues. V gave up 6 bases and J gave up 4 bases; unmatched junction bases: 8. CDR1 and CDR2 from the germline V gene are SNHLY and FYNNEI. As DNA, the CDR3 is TGTGCCAGCAGAGGGGGACAGGGGTTCAGCACTGAAGCTTTCTTT. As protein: CASRGGQGFSTEAFF.

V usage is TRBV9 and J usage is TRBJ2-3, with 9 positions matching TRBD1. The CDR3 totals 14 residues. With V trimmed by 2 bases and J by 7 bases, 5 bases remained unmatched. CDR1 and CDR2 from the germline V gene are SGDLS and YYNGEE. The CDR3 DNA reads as TGTGCCAGCAGCGTGCCCGGGACAGGGAATACGCAGTATTTT. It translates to CASSVPGTGNTQYF.

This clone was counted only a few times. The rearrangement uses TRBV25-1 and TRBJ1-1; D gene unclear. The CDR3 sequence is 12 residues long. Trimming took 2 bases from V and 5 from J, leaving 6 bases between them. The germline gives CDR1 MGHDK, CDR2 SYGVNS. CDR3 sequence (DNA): TGTGCCAGCAGTGAAGAGGGTACTGAAGCTTTCTTT. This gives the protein CASSEEGTEAFF.

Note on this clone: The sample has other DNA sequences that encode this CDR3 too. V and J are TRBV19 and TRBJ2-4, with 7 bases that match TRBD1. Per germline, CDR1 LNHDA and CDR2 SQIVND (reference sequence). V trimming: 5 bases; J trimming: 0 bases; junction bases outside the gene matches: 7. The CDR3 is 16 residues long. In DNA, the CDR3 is TGTGCCAGTAGTTTGACAGGGCCTCTAGCCAAAAACATTCAGTACTTC. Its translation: CASSLTGPLAKNIQYF.

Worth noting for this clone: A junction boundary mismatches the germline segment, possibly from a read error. The CDR3 nucleotides are TGCAGCGTTCAAGACAGGGAGGATAATGAAAAACTGTTTTTT. Its protein is CSVQDREDNEKLFF. The J gene is TRBJ1-4, the V gene TRBV29-1, with TRBD1 identical over 7 bases. Germline values: CDR1 SQVTM, CDR2 ANQGSEA. The CDR3 covers 14 residues.

CDR3 in DNA: TGTGCCAGCAGCCCCTACGCGGCTAGCGGTACCTACGAGCAGTACTTC. Translating gives CASSPYAASGTYEQYF. The chain links TRBV7-9 to TRBJ2-7; 7 bases agree with TRBD2. With V trimmed by 5 bases and J by 2 bases, 12 bases remained unmatched. The CDR3 is 16 residues long. Per the germline V gene, CDR1 is SEHNR and CDR2 is FQNEAQ (reference sequence).

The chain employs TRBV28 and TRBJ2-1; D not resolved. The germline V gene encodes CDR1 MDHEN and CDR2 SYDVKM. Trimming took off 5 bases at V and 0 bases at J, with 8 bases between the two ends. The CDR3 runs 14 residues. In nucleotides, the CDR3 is TGTGCCAGCAGTGGAGTCGGCTCCTACAATGAGCAGTTCTTC. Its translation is CASSGVGSYNEQFF. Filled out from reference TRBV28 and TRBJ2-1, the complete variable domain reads DVKVTQSSRYLVKRTGEKVFLECVQDMDHENMFWYRQDPGLGLRLIYFSYDVKMKEKGDIPEGYSVSREKKERFSLILESASTNQTSMYLCASSGVGSYNEQFFGPGTRLTVL.

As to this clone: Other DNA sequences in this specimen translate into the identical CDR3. In DNA, the CDR3 is TGTGCCAGCAGCTTGGGAGGTGGAAACACTGAAGCTTTCTTT. It encodes CASSLGGGNTEAFF. This rearrangement joins TRBV5-4 to TRBJ1-1; D gene uncertain. Germline V gene lookup returns CDR1 SGHNT and CDR2 YYREEE (reference sequence). This CDR3 is 14 amino acids long. Trimming stripped 0 bases from V and 2 bases from J, with 8 bases between.

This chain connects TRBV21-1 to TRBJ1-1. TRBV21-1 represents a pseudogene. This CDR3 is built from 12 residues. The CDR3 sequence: CASPGMNTEAFF. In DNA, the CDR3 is TGTGCCAGCCCGGGAATGAACACTGAAGCTTTCTTT.

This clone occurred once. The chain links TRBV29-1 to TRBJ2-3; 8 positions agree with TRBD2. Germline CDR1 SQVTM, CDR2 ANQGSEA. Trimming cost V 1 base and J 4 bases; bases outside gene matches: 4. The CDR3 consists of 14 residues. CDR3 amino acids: CSVEGLAKADTQYF. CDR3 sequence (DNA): TGCAGCGTTGAAGGACTAGCGAAAGCAGATACGCAGTATTTT.

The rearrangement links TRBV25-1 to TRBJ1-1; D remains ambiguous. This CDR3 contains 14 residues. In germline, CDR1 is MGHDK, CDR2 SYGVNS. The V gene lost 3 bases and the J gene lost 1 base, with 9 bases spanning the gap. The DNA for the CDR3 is TGTGCCAGCAGTGACCGAACACCGAACACTGAAGCTTTCTTT. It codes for CASSDRTPNTEAFF.

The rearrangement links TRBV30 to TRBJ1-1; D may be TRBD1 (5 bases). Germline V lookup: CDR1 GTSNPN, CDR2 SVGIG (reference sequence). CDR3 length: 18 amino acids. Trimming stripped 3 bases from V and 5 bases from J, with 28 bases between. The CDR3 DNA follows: TGTGCCTGGAGGGGTAACTCGAAACTACGGGCAGGGAGGACTGAAGCTTTCTTT. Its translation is CAWRGNSKLRAGRTEAFF. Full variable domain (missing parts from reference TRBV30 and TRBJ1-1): SQTIHQWPATLVQPVGSPLSLECTVEGTSNPNLYWYRQAAGRGLQLLFYSVGIGQISSEVPQNLSASRPQDRQFILSSKKLLLSDSGFYLCAWRGNSKLRAGRTEAFFGQGTRLTVV.

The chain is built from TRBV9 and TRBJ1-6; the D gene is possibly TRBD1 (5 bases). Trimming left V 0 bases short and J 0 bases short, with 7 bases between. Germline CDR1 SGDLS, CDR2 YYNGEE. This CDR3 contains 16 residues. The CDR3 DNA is TGTGCCAGCAGCGTAGGCGGGGGCTCCTATAATTCACCCCTCCACTTT. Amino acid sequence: CASSVGGGSYNSPLHF.

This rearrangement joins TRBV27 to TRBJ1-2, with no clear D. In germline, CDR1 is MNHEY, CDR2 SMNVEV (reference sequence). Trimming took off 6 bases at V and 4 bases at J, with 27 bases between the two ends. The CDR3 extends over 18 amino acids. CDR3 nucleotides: TGTGCCAGCAGGTACGTTCGGCTACTTCTTACCTCGGGCTATGGCTACACCTTC. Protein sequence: CASRYVRLLLTSGYGYTF.

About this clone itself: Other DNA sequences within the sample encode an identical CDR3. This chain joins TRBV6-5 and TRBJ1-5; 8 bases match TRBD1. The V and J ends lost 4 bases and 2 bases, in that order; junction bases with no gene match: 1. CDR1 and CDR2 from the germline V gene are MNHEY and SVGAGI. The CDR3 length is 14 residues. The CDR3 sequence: CASSLGQGNQPQHF. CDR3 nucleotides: TGTGCCAGCAGTTTGGGACAGGGCAATCAGCCCCAGCATTTT.

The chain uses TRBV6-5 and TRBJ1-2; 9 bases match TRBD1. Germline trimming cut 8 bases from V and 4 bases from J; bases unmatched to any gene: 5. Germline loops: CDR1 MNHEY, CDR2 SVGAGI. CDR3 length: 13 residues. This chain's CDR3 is CASLTGGTYGYTF. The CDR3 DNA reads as TGTGCCAGCTTGACAGGGGGGACCTATGGCTACACCTTC.